Listed below are T cell receptor beta chains from one sample, sequenced in a study of cytomegalovirus exposure and HLA in healthy donors. Some clones are missing from TCRdb's copy, which holds only in-frame ones; the method was immunoSEQ multiplex PCR. The profile shows hundreds of thousands of clones, 70% to 90% of them singletons. The sequenced material came from PBMCs. The receptor source for this set is a woman in her late teens or twenties in good health and CMV-seronegative. Each CDR3 is given with its conserved first and last residue. The D gene is left open where the match is weak. For some rows the clone size is stated as once, few or many, or as a class when expanded; others skip it.

>.|TRBV28|TRBJ2-1|.
TGTGCCAGCAGTCCCCTCACTAGCTCTGAGCAGTTCTTC
CASSPLTSSEQFF
>.|TRBV6-6|TRBJ2-5|TRBD2
TGTGCCAGCAGTTACCCGGGACTAGCGGCGACGACCCAGTACTTC
CASSYPGLAATTQYF
>.|TRBV7-9|TRBJ2-3|.
TGTGCCAGCAGCTCCGCAGATACGCAGTATTTT
CASSSADTQYF
>.|TRBV2|TRBJ2-3|.
TGTGCCAGCAGTTACCAGGGGTTCTCAGATACGCAGTATTTT
CASSYQGFSDTQYF
>.|TRBV6-6|TRBJ1-3|.
TGTGCCAGCAGTTTGGGGGCGTTAGGAAACACCATATATTTT
CASSLGALGNTIYF
>once|TRBV7-9|TRBJ2-1|.
TGTTCCAGCAACGACTTCCCCAATGAGCAGTTCTTC
CSSNDFPNEQFF
>.|TRBV7-9|TRBJ2-1|TRBD2
TGTGCCAGCAGCGTCGGACTAGCGGGGAACAATGAGCAGTTCTTC
CASSVGLAGNNEQFF
>.|TRBV19|TRBJ2-3|.
TGTGCCAGTAGTATAGGGCGGGGATACACAGATACGCAGTATTTT
CASSIGRGYTDTQYF
>.|TRBV25-1|TRBJ1-4|.
TGTGCCAGCAGCTTTTACCACGGTGCAACTAATGAAAAACTGTTTTTT
CASSFYHGATNEKLFF
>.|TRBV27|TRBJ2-3|.
TGTGCCAGCGGCCGCGGAAGAGATACGCAGTATTTT
CASGRGRDTQYF
>.|TRBV6-5|TRBJ2-5|TRBD2
TGTGCCAGCAGTTACGGGACTAGCCAAGAGACCCAGTACTTC
CASSYGTSQETQYF
>few|TRBV6-6|TRBJ2-1|TRBD1
TGTGCCAGCAGTTTAGGACAGGGATCCTACAATGAGCAGTTCTTC
CASSLGQGSYNEQFF
>.|TRBV9|TRBJ2-2|TRBD2
TGTGCCAGCAGCTATCTAGCGGGGGGAACCGGGGAGCTGTTTTTT
CASSYLAGGTGELFF
>.|TRBV4-1|TRBJ1-2|.
TGCGCCAGCAGCCAAGATCCGTTACAGAGCTACACCTTC
CASSQDPLQSYTF
>.|TRBV4-1|TRBJ2-5|.
TGCGCCAGCAGCCGTAAGGTCTCAGCGGATCAAGAGACCCAGTACTTC
CASSRKVSADQETQYF
>.|TRBV2|TRBJ2-1|TRBD2
TGTGCCAGCAGGGCGGGGGGGCCAAATGAGCAGTTCTTC
CASRAGGPNEQFF
>.|TRBV27|TRBJ1-2|.
TGTGCCAGCAGGGCAGGGAGTCAGGGGAATTTGGTCTATGGCTACACCTTC
CASRAGSQGNLVYGYTF
>.|TRBV6-5|TRBJ1-1|.
TGTGCCAGCAGGCGGACAGTGAACACTGAAGCTTTCTTT
CASRRTVNTEAFF